Included here is one TCR beta chain sequence, with context. The data derive from a study of blood T cells in healthy people across ages. Through a sample-barcoded 5' primer and a J-beta primer mix, a second PCR was run for roughly 6 to 12 cycles. A minimum of 2.5 million CDR3-containing paired-end reads was obtained for each sample. TCRdb fed the 5' RACE reads into MiXCR, producing one record per CDR3 protein. The sample lists about 840,000 distinct CDR3 sequences; 25% to 30% were seen once. The CDR3 is made up of 13 amino acids. Trimming stripped 6 bases from V and 4 bases from J, with 12 bases between. This same sample was also part of a study on T cells of mothers and their children.

The chain couples TRBV12-3 or TRBV12-4 to TRBJ1-1; D unresolved. The origin of this receptor is a woman in her thirties or forties in good health. The sequenced material came from blood. The CDR3 region has the DNA TGTGCCAGCAGCAATCAAAGAGGCACTGAAGCTTTCTTT. Translating it yields CASSNQRGTEAFF.